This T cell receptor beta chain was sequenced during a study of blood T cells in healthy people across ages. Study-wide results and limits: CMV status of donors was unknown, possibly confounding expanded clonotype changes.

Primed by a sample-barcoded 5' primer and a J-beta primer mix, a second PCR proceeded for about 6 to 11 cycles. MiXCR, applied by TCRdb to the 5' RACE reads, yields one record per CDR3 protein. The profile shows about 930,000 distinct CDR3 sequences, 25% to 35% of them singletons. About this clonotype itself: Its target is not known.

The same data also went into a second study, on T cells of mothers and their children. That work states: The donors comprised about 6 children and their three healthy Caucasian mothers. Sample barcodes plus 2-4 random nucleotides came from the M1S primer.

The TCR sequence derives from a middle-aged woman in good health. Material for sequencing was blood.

The CDR3 sequence is CASSFYRGGPTDEQFF. For the CDR3, the DNA is TGTGCCAGCAGCTTTTATCGGGGGGGGCCTACGGATGAGCAGTTCTTC. The rearrangement uses TRBV7-3 and TRBJ2-1; 8 positions match TRBD2. Germline V gives CDR1 SGHTA, CDR2 FQGTGA. V shed 3 bases, J shed 8 bases, and the junction held 12 bases outside the gene matches. The CDR3 is made up of 16 amino acids.